This entry lists 30 T cell receptor beta chains sequenced from one sample in a study of shared T cell receptors in the human thymus. Profiled with immunoSEQ multiplex PCR; TCRdb holds only in-frame clones, not every one. The sample shows hundreds of thousands of clones, 87% of them seen only once. Separately, the same data were catalogued under a study of human thymus T cells.

Sequencing used thymocytes. The receptor set was obtained from a boy under two years old with a congenital heart defect.

This sequence joins TRBV2 and TRBJ2-4; the D gene is possibly TRBD1 (5 bases). Germline CDR1 and CDR2: SNHLY and FYNNEI. This CDR3 comprises 18 residues. Between the trimmed V and J ends, which lost 7 bases and 0 bases, there was a span of 22 bases. This CDR3 reads CASKGNRLSELAKNIQYF. The CDR3, as DNA: TGTGCCAGCAAGGGGAACAGGCTATCAGAATTAGCCAAAAACATTCAGTACTTC. The variable domain in full, with the rest retrieved from reference TRBV2 and TRBJ2-4, is EPEVTQTPSHQVTQMGQEVILRCVPISNHLYFYWYRQILGQKVEFLVSFYNNEISEKSEIFDDQFSVERPDGSNFTLKIRSTKLEDSAMYFCASKGNRLSELAKNIQYFGAGTRLSVL.

J is TRBJ2-3 and V is TRBV19; a weak D match, TRBD1 (6 bases). The CDR3 loop spans 15 amino acids. V was cut by 7 bases and J by 2 bases, with 16 bases left in between. The germline V gene encodes CDR1 LNHDA and CDR2 SQIVND (reference sequence). CDR3 loop: CASTFTGQNTDTQYF. The CDR3 region has the DNA TGTGCCAGTACCTTTACCGGACAGAACACAGATACGCAGTATTTT.

The gene calls are TRBV6-5 and TRBJ1-2; 7 bases fit TRBD1. Germline-derived CDR1 and CDR2 are MNHEY and SVGAGI. CDR3 size: 11 residues. The junction had 4 bases not matched to a gene; V was cut back by 7 bases and J by 8 bases. The CDR3 reads CASNHRGGYTF. CDR3 in DNA: TGTGCCAGCAATCACAGGGGAGGCTACACCTTC.

The chain combines TRBV9 with TRBJ1-1; 7 positions match TRBD1. V dropped 4 bases and J dropped 5; count of bases not matched to a gene: 11. CDR3 length: 15 amino acids. The germline gives CDR1 SGDLS, CDR2 YYNGEE. The CDR3 DNA follows: TGTGCCAGCAGCAGAACACCCCACAGGGGAACTGAAGCTTTCTTT. Its protein is CASSRTPHRGTEAFF.

The chain carries TRBV5-6 and TRBJ2-1; the match to TRBD2 covers 12 bases. The CDR3 length is 17 residues. V trimming: 0 bases; J trimming: 2 bases; junction bases outside the gene matches: 3. The germline CDR1 and CDR2 sequences are SGHDT and YYEEEE. The CDR3 is CASSLAGTSGPYNEQFF. For the CDR3, the DNA is TGTGCCAGCAGCTTGGCTGGGACTAGCGGGCCCTACAATGAGCAGTTCTTC.

The V call is TRBV10-2, the J call TRBJ2-7, with D uncertain. Trimming took off 2 bases at V and 0 bases at J, with 11 bases between the two ends. In germline, CDR1 is WSHSY, CDR2 SAAADI. The CDR3 totals 15 residues. CDR3 sequence: CASSEEFAASYEQYF. The CDR3 DNA sequence: TGCGCCAGCAGTGAGGAGTTTGCGGCCTCCTACGAGCAGTACTTC.

This chain connects TRBV5-8 to TRBJ1-6; D not certain. V dropped 0 bases and J dropped 5 bases, with 12 bases sitting between them. The CDR3 extends over 16 amino acids. Germline V gene data show CDR1 as SGHTS and CDR2 as YDEGEE. This CDR3 reads CASSLAPRGNNSPLHF. Written as DNA, the CDR3 is TGTGCCAGCAGCTTGGCCCCCCGCGGGAATAATTCACCCCTCCACTTT.

The rearrangement links TRBV7-2 to TRBJ2-7; 8 bases fit TRBD1. There are 16 residues in the CDR3. CDR1 is SGHTA, CDR2 FQGNSA, per germline. V was pared by 4 bases and J by 2 bases, with 10 bases of the junction left unmatched. The CDR3 DNA reads TGTGCCAGCAGCTCCGCCTGGAGGACAGGGACCTACGAGCAGTACTTC. It codes for CASSSAWRTGTYEQYF.

This chain uses TRBV6-1 with TRBJ2-5; D is unresolved. V lost 4 bases and J 4 bases, leaving 4 bases between the germline ends. The CDR3 has 11 residues. The germline CDR1 and CDR2 sequences are MNHNS and SASEGT. CDR3 in amino acids: CASSVGETQYF. DNA of the CDR3: TGTGCCAGCAGTGTCGGAGAGACCCAGTACTTC.

V is TRBV30 and J is TRBJ1-1; 7 bases map to TRBD1. The CDR3 length is 13 residues. Trimming removed 3 bases from V and 3 bases from J; junction bases left unmatched: 4. The germline gives CDR1 GTSNPN, CDR2 SVGIG (reference sequence). The CDR3 spells CAWSDDRDTEAFF. CDR3 nucleotides: TGTGCCTGGAGCGACGACAGGGACACTGAAGCTTTCTTT. Based on the CDR3 plus reference TRBV30 and TRBJ1-1, the full variable domain is SQTIHQWPATLVQPVGSPLSLECTVEGTSNPNLYWYRQAAGRGLQLLFYSVGIGQISSEVPQNLSASRPQDRQFILSSKKLLLSDSGFYLCAWSDDRDTEAFFGQGTRLTVV.

The chain links TRBV12-2 to TRBJ2-5; the table's D call TRBD2 went unverified against the DNA. TRBV12-2 is a known pseudogene. CDR3 length equals 15 residues. The CDR3 protein is CASRLGGGTKETQYF. For the CDR3, the DNA is TGTGCAAGTCGCTTAGGGGGGGGGACTAAAGAGACCCAGTACTTC.

The chain carries TRBV6-5 and TRBJ1-5, with TRBD1 matching 10 bases. CDR3 length: 14 residues. V shed 7 bases and J 7 bases; nucleotides not matched to a gene: 7. Looked up from germline, CDR1 is MNHEY and CDR2 is SVGAGI. The CDR3 here is CASKGQGIEQPQHF. CDR3 nucleotide sequence: TGTGCCAGCAAGGGACAGGGGATTGAACAGCCCCAGCATTTT.

This chain connects TRBV2 to TRBJ1-5; D may be TRBD1 (6 bases). CDR1 is SNHLY and CDR2 is FYNNEI in the germline V gene. The CDR3 is 19 residues long. The V end lost 3 bases, the J end lost 0 bases, and 21 bases lay between the germline ends. CDR3 loop: CASSDPPLPQGASNQPQHF. In DNA, the CDR3 is TGTGCCAGCAGTGACCCACCCCTACCACAGGGAGCTAGCAATCAGCCCCAGCATTTT.

V gene TRBV28 combines with J gene TRBJ1-4; a weak D match, TRBD1 (5 bases). CDR3 length: 16 residues. Germline CDR1 MDHEN, CDR2 SYDVKM. V lost 3 bases, J lost 0 bases, and 11 bases lay in between. DNA for the CDR3: TGTGCCAGCAGTTTCAGACAGCATGCAACTAATGAAAAACTGTTTTTT. It codes for CASSFRQHATNEKLFF.

V usage is TRBV6-6 and J usage is TRBJ2-3; 14 bases line up with TRBD2. Germline values: CDR1 MNHNY, CDR2 SVGAGI (reference sequence). The CDR3 runs 15 residues. Unmatched junction bases numbered 7, after V lost 10 bases and J lost 4 bases. DNA for the CDR3: TGTGCCATCCGGGGACTAGCGGGGGTATCAGATACGCAGTATTTT. The encoded protein is CAIRGLAGVSDTQYF.

The rearrangement uses TRBV4-1 and TRBJ2-2, with D tentatively TRBD1 (5 bases). Germline-derived CDR1 and CDR2 are MGHRA and YSYEKL. This CDR3 spans 19 amino acids. V lost 3 bases, J lost 4 bases, and 24 bases lay in between. The CDR3 is CASSQGSNRGLLGTGELFF. CDR3 in DNA: TGCGCCAGCAGCCAGGGATCAAATAGGGGTTTGTTGGGCACCGGGGAGCTGTTTTTT.

The DNA for the CDR3 is TGTGCCAGCAGCGTAGTGAGCGGATCCAGCTCCTACAATGAGCAGTTCTTC. Residues: CASSVVSGSSSYNEQFF. V is TRBV9 and J is TRBJ2-1; TRBD2 might be the D (5 bases). The CDR3 is 17 amino acids. Deletions cut 0 bases from V and 0 bases from J, with 13 bases between. CDR1 is SGDLS, CDR2 YYNGEE, per germline.

This rearrangement joins TRBV9 to TRBJ2-1; tentatively, D is TRBD1 (6 bases). Trimming removed 4 bases from V and 6 bases from J, with 17 bases in between. Germline-derived CDR1 and CDR2 are SGDLS and YYNGEE. This CDR3 has 15 amino acids. The CDR3 sequence: CASSIQGRGLNEQFF. In nucleotides, the CDR3 is TGTGCCAGCAGCATACAGGGAAGGGGCCTCAATGAGCAGTTCTTC.

This clone has only one observation. The gene calls are TRBV7-4 and TRBJ1-2; TRBD1 might be the D (5 bases). V lost 5 bases and J lost 4, with 17 bases in between. Germline CDR1 and CDR2: SGHVT and SQSDAQ. The length of the CDR3 is 15 residues. CDR3 sequence reads: CASSPDSPFGYGYTF. Written as DNA, the CDR3 is TGTGCCAGCAGCCCAGACAGTCCCTTCGGCTATGGCTACACCTTC.

This sequence joins TRBV6-4 and TRBJ2-3; TRBD2 aligns across 9 bases. Germline values: CDR1 MRHNA, CDR2 SNTAGT. The V segment lost 0 bases and the J segment 6 bases; nucleotides outside the gene matches: 7. The length of the CDR3 is 16 residues. CDR3 sequence: CASSDSISGRRDTQYF. In DNA, the CDR3 is TGTGCCAGCAGTGACTCGATAAGCGGGAGGCGGGATACGCAGTATTTT.

This clone was found a few times. The chain uses TRBV15 and TRBJ1-1; a possible D gene is TRBD1 (6 bases). V was shortened by 3 bases and J by 7 bases, with 12 bases between the two germline ends. Germline CDR1 and CDR2: LNHNV and YYDKDF (reference sequence). The CDR3 extends over 13 amino acids. Written as DNA, the CDR3 is TGTGCCACCAGCAGTAAGGGGGTGGGTGAAGCTTTCTTT. Translating it yields CATSSKGVGEAFF.

This clone was counted only a few times. The DNA of the CDR3 is TGCGCCAGCAGCCAAGTCCGGGGGGCAGACACTGAAGCTTTCTTT. Its translation is CASSQVRGADTEAFF. The gene calls are TRBV4-1 and TRBJ1-1, with D perhaps TRBD1 (6 bases). There are 15 residues in the CDR3. Trimming stripped 1 base from V and 3 bases from J, with 12 bases between. Germline V CDR1 and CDR2: MGHRA, YSYEKL.

This chain uses TRBV19 with TRBJ1-5; 7 bases fit TRBD1. With 3 bases clipped from V and 7 bases from J, the junction kept 6 bases outside the gene matches. Germline values: CDR1 LNHDA, CDR2 SQIVND (reference sequence). The CDR3 covers 14 residues. The CDR3 DNA reads TGTGCCAGTAGTATCGGGGACAGTGACCAGCCCCAGCATTTT. Its protein product is CASSIGDSDQPQHF.

CDR3 bases: TGTGCCAGCAGCTTAGTTCTTAACAGGGGCTACGAGCAGTACTTC. Its translation: CASSLVLNRGYEQYF. The V and J genes are TRBV7-2 and TRBJ2-7, with TRBD1 identical over 7 bases. The CDR3 consists of 15 residues. Trimming took 1 base from V and 3 from J; bases not matched to a gene: 6. The germline V gene encodes CDR1 SGHTA and CDR2 FQGNSA.

V usage is TRBV28 and J usage is TRBJ1-1, with TRBD1 matching 10 bases. The CDR3 is made up of 13 amino acids. V shed 7 bases, J shed 11 bases, and the junction held 10 bases outside the gene matches. CDR1 and CDR2 from the germline V gene are MDHEN and SYDVKM. CDR3 sequence: CASTGPGQGLAFF. The CDR3 DNA reads TGTGCCAGCACCGGTCCGGGACAGGGGTTGGCTTTCTTT.

The chain combines TRBV4-3 with TRBJ2-3; 14 positions agree with TRBD2. The CDR3 runs to 16 residues. Trimming took 4 bases from V and 4 from J; bases not matched to a gene: 4. Germline CDR1 LGHNA, CDR2 YSLEER. The DNA of the CDR3 is TGCGCCAGCAGCCCCGGACTAGCGGGAGGATCAGATACGCAGTATTTT. Translation gives CASSPGLAGGSDTQYF.

The chain uses TRBV4-1 and TRBJ1-2; 9 bases align to TRBD1. Germline CDR1 MGHRA, CDR2 YSYEKL. The CDR3 extends over 14 amino acids. J lost 7 bases, V lost 4 bases, and 7 bases had no gene match. The CDR3 reads CASSPGTGKGGYTF. The CDR3 nucleotides read TGCGCCAGCAGCCCCGGGACAGGGAAGGGTGGCTACACCTTC.

This chain connects TRBV5-1 to TRBJ2-1; 7 nucleotides align to TRBD2. V lost 5 bases to trimming and J lost 0 bases; unmatched junction nucleotides: 5. The V gene's germline CDR1 is SGHRS and CDR2 YFSETQ. The CDR3 length is 15 residues. The CDR3 nucleotides read TGCGCCAGCAGGCCTAGCGGCGACTCCTACAATGAGCAGTTCTTC. Its protein is CASRPSGDSYNEQFF. Using reference TRBV5-1 and TRBJ2-1 for the parts outside the CDR3, the full variable domain is KAGVTQTPRYLIKTRGQQVTLSCSPISGHRSVSWYQQTPGQGLQFLFEYFSETQRNKGNFPGRFSGRQFSNSRSEMNVSTLELGDSALYLCASRPSGDSYNEQFFGPGTRLTVL.

In its sample, this clone was seen a few times. This chain links TRBV27 with TRBJ2-5, with TRBD1 identical over 8 bases. The CDR3 is made up of 14 amino acids. Germline CDR1 MNHEY, CDR2 SMNVEV (reference sequence). J lost 1 base, V lost 4 bases, and 2 bases had no gene match. CDR3 sequence reads: CASSSDRGQETQYF. CDR3 nucleotides: TGTGCCAGCAGTTCAGACAGGGGCCAAGAGACCCAGTACTTC.

This clone was counted a single time. At one end, the junction sequence differs from germline, possibly due to a read error. This sample also contains other DNA sequences that code for the same CDR3. J is TRBJ1-6 and V is TRBV15, with 9 bases identical to TRBD1. This CDR3 region has 21 residues. CDR1 is LNHNV, CDR2 YYDKDF, per germline (reference sequence). CDR3 protein: CATSSTPVGQGLVSYNSPLHF. DNA for the CDR3: TGTGCCACCAGCAGTACCCCCGTCGGACAGGGGCTGGTTTCCTATAATTCCCCCCTCCACTTT.